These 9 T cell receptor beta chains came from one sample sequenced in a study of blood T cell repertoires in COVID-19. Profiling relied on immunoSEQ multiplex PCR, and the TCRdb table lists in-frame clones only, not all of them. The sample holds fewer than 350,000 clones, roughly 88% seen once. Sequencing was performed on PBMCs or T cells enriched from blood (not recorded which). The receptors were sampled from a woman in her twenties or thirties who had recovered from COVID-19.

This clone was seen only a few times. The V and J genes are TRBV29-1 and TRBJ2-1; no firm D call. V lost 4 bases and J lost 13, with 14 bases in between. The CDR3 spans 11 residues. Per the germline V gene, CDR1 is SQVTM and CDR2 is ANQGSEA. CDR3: CSVGLAATQFF. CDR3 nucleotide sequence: TGCAGCGTTGGGTTGGCCGCCACCCAGTTCTTC.

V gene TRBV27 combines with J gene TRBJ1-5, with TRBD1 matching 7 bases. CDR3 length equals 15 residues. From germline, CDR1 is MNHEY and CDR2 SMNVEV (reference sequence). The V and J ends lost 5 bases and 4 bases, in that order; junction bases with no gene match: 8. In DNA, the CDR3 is TGTGCCAGCAGTCAAAATACAGGGGCGAATCAGCCCCAGCATTTT. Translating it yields CASSQNTGANQPQHF.

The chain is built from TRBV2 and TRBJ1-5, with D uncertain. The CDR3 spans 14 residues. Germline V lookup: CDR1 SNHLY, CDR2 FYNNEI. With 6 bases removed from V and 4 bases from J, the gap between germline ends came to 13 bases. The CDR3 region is CASSSNPGNQPQHF. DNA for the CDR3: TGTGCCAGCAGCTCTAATCCGGGGAATCAGCCCCAGCATTTT.

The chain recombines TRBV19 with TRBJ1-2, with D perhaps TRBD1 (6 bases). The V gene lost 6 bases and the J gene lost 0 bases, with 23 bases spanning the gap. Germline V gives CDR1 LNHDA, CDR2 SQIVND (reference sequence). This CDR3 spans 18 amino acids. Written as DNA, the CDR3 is TGTGCCAGTAGAGCAGGGGATCGACGGCGGTACTCTAACTATGGCTACACCTTC. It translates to CASRAGDRRRYSNYGYTF.

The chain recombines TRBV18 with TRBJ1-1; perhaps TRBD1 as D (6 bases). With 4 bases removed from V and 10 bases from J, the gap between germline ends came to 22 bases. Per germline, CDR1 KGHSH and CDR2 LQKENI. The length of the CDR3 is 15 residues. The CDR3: CASSLKGAGDLGAFF. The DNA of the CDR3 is TGTGCCAGCTCACTCAAAGGGGCAGGGGACCTTGGAGCTTTCTTT.

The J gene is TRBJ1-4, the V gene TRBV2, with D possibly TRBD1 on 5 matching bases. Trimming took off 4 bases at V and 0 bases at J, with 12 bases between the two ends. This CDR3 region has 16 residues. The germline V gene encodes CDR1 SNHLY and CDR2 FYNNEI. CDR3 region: CASSGGWEATNEKLFF. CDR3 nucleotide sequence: TGTGCCAGCAGTGGGGGGTGGGAGGCAACTAATGAAAAACTGTTTTTT.

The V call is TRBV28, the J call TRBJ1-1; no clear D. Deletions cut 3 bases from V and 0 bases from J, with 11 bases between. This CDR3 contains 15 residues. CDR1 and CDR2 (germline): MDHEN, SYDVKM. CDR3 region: CASSLAGQMNTEAFF. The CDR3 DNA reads TGTGCCAGCAGTTTGGCAGGCCAGATGAACACTGAAGCTTTCTTT.

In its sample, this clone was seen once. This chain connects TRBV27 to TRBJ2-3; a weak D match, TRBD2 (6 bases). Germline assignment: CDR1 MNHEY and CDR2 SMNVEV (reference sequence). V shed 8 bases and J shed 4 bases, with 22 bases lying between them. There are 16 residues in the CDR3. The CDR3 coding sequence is TGTGCCAGCTTTCCCGACGGGACCCCTAGCGCAGATACGCAGTATTTT. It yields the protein CASFPDGTPSADTQYF.

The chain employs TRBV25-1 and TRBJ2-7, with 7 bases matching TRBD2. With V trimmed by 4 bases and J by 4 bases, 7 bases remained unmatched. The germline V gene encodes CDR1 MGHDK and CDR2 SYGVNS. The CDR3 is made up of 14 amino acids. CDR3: CASSGAGFGYEQYF. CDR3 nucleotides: TGTGCCAGCAGTGGAGCGGGATTTGGGTACGAGCAGTACTTC.